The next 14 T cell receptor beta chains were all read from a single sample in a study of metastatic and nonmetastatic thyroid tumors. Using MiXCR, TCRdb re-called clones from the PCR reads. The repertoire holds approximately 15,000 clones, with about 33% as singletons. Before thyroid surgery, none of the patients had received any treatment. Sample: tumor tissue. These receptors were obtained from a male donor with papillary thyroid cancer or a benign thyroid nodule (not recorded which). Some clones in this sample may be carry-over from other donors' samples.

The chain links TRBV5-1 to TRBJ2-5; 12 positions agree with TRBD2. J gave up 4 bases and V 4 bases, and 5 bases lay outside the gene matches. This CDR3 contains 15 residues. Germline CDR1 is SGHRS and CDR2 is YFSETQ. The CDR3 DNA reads TGCGCCAGCAGCCGGACTAGCGGGGCGTCAGAGACCCAGTACTTC. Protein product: CASSRTSGASETQYF.

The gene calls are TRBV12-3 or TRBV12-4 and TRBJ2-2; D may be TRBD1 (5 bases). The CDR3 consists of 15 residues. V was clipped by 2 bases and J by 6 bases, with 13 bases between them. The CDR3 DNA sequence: TGTGCCAGCAGTTTATCGACAGTCAGGTCCGGGGAGCTGTTTTTT. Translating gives CASSLSTVRSGELFF.

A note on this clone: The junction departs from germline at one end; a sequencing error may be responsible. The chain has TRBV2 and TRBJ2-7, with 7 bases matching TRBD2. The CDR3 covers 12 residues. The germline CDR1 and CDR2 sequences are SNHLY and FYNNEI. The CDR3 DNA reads TGTGCCAGCAGGGGGGGGGTTTACGTGCAGTACTTC. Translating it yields CASRGGVYVQYF.

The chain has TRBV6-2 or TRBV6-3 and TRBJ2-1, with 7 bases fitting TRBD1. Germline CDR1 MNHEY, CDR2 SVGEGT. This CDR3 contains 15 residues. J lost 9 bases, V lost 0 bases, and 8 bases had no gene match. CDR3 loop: CASSYSRQGIAEQFF. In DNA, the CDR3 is TGTGCCAGCAGTTACTCTCGACAGGGAATAGCTGAGCAGTTCTTC.

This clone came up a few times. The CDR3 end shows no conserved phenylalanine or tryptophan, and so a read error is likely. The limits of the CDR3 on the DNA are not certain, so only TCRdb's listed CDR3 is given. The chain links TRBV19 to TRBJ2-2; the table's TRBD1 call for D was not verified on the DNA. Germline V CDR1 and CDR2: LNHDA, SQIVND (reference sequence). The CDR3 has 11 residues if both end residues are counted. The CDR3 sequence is CASSIVGDRAY.

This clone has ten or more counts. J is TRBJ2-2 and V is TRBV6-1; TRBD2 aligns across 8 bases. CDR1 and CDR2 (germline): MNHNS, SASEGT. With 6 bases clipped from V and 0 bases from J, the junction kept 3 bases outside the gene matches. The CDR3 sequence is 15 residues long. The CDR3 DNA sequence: TGTGCCAGCAGCCTAGCGGGTGCGAACACCGGGGAGCTGTTTTTT. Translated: CASSLAGANTGELFF.

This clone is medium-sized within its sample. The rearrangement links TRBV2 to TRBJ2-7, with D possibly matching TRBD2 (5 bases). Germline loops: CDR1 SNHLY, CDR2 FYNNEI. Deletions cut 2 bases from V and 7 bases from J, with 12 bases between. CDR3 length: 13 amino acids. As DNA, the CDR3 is TGTGCCAGCAGTGAATTCGGGGTAGGGGAGCAGTACTTC. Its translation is CASSEFGVGEQYF.

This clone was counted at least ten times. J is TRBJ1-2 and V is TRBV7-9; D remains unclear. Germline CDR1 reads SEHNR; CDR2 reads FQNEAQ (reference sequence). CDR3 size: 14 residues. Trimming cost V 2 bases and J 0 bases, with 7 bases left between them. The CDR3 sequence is CASSLSPANYGYTF. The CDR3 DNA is TGTGCCAGCAGCTTAAGTCCAGCTAACTATGGCTACACCTTC.

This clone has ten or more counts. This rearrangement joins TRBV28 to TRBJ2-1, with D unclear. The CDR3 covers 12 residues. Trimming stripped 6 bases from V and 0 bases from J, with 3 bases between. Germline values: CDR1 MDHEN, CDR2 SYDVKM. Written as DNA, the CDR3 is TGTGCCAGCAGGAGCTCCTACAATGAGCAGTTCTTC. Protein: CASRSSYNEQFF.

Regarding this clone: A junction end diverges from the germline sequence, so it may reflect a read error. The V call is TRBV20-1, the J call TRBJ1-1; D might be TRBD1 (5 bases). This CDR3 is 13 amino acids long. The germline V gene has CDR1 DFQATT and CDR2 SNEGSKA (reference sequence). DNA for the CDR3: TGCAGTGCTAATTGGACACAAAACACTCAAGCTTTCTTT. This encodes CSANWTQNTQAFF.

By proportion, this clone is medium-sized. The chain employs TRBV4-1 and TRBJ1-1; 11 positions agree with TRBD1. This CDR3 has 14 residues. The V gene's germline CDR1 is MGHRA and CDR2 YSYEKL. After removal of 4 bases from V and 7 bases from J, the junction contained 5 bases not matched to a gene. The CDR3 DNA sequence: TGCGCCAGCAGCCCGGGGACAGGGGGGAGTGAAGCTTTCTTT. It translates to CASSPGTGGSEAFF.

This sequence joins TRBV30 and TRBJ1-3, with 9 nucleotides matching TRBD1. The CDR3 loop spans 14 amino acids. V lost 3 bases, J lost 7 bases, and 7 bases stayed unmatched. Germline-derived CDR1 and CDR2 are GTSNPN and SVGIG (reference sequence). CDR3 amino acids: CAWSGTGQGNTIYF. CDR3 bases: TGTGCCTGGAGCGGGACAGGGCAGGGGAACACCATATATTTT.

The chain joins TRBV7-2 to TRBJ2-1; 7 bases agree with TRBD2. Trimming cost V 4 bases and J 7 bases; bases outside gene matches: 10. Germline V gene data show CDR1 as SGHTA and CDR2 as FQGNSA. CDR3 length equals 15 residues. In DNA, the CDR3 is TGTGCCAGCAGCTCAGCGGGATTAGGAGCGAATGAGCAGTTCTTC. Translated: CASSSAGLGANEQFF.

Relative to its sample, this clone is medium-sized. CDR3 bases: TGTGCCAGCAGCACTTCCGGACAGGTCGCGTACTTC. It codes for CASSTSGQVAYF. The rearrangement uses TRBV7-9 and TRBJ2-7; 7 bases fit TRBD1. The CDR3 sequence is 12 residues long. The V gene's germline CDR1 is SEHNR and CDR2 FQNEAQ (reference sequence). V trimming: 5 bases; J trimming: 12 bases; junction bases outside the gene matches: 10.